A selection of T cell receptor beta chains follows, all from one sample in a study of cytomegalovirus exposure and HLA in healthy donors. The data were produced by immunoSEQ multiplex PCR, yet TCRdb's version contains in-frame clones alone and is incomplete. The data show tens of thousands of clones, 80% to 90% seen once. The sequenced sample consisted of PBMCs. The receptor set was obtained from a woman in her 30s in good health and CMV-seropositive. The CDR3 runs from the conserved cysteine through the conserved F or W. Fields, in order: CDR3 DNA, CDR3 protein, J gene, D gene, V gene, clone size. D genes are given only for firm matches. For some rows the clone size is stated as once, few or many, or as a class when expanded; others skip it.

DNA: TGCGCCAGCAGCTTGGAGACAGGGGGCTGGTATCGCACAGATACGCAGTATTTT
CDR3: CASSLETGGWYRTDTQYF
J: TRBJ2-3
D: TRBD1
V: TRBV5-1
size: .

DNA: TGTGCCAGCAGCCCCGCGGGGGGAGGCTCCTACGAGCAGTACTTC
CDR3: CASSPAGGGSYEQYF
J: TRBJ2-7
D: TRBD2
V: TRBV4-2
size: .

DNA: TGTGCCAGCAGCGTAGGTATCTACGAGCAGTACTTC
CDR3: CASSVGIYEQYF
J: TRBJ2-7
D: .
V: TRBV9
size: .

DNA: TGTGCCAGCATTGGAGGGAGCGTAAACTACGAGCAGTACTTC
CDR3: CASIGGSVNYEQYF
J: TRBJ2-7
D: .
V: TRBV28
size: .

DNA: TGTGCCAGCAGCGTTTCGCCTAGGACAGATACGCAGTATTTT
CDR3: CASSVSPRTDTQYF
J: TRBJ2-3
D: .
V: TRBV9
size: .

DNA: TGTGCCAGCTCACCGGGTGTGTACACTGAAGCTTTCTTT
CDR3: CASSPGVYTEAFF
J: TRBJ1-1
D: .
V: TRBV28
size: .

DNA: TGCGCCAGCAGCTTGTTGACTGCAACTAATGAAAAACTGTTTTTT
CDR3: CASSLLTATNEKLFF
J: TRBJ1-4
D: .
V: TRBV5-1
size: .

DNA: TGTGCCTGGAGTGCGGCAGGGGAACTACATGGCTACACCTTC
CDR3: CAWSAAGELHGYTF
J: TRBJ1-2
D: .
V: TRBV30
size: .

DNA: TGTGCCAGTAGTATTCGGCTAGCCGAGATCCCTATCTACGAGCAGTACTTC
CDR3: CASSIRLAEIPIYEQYF
J: TRBJ2-7
D: .
V: TRBV19
size: .

DNA: TGCGCCAGCAGCCGGGGGGGGAACGGGAATGAAAAACTGTTTTTT
CDR3: CASSRGGNGNEKLFF
J: TRBJ1-4
D: .
V: TRBV5-1
size: .

DNA: TGTGCCAGCAGCTTTAAGCGGAGGCAAGAGACCCAGTACTTC
CDR3: CASSFKRRQETQYF
J: TRBJ2-5
D: .
V: TRBV11-1
size: .

DNA: TGTGCCAGCAGCCAAGATACCGGGACTAGATCCACCGGGGAGCTGTTTTTT
CDR3: CASSQDTGTRSTGELFF
J: TRBJ2-2
D: TRBD2
V: TRBV4-2
size: .

DNA: TGTGCCAGCAGTTCGATCGGACAGGGACCTAATCAGCCCCAGCATTTT
CDR3: CASSSIGQGPNQPQHF
J: TRBJ1-5
D: TRBD1
V: TRBV28
size: .

DNA: TGTGCCAGCAGTTTAGACCCGTGGGGGGGGTCATACACTGAAGCTTTCTTT
CDR3: CASSLDPWGGSYTEAFF
J: TRBJ1-1
D: .
V: TRBV27
size: .

DNA: TGTGCCAGTAGTGCCCGGGACAGGGTTGGCACTGAAGCTTTCTTT
CDR3: CASSARDRVGTEAFF
J: TRBJ1-1
D: TRBD1
V: TRBV19
size: .

DNA: TGTGCCAGCAGCCATAACCGTAAGGGACAGGGCCGCTCCTACGAGCAGTACTTC
CDR3: CASSHNRKGQGRSYEQYF
J: TRBJ2-7
D: TRBD1
V: TRBV5-4
size: once

DNA: TGTGCCAGCAGCGTAGACGGGGGTGGGACCCAGTACTTC
CDR3: CASSVDGGGTQYF
J: TRBJ2-5
D: .
V: TRBV9
size: .

DNA: TGTGCCAGCTCACCAGCCCAGGCGACCTACGAGCAGTACTTC
CDR3: CASSPAQATYEQYF
J: TRBJ2-7
D: .
V: TRBV18
size: few

DNA: TGTGCCAGCAGTCCGAGACAGGGGCGTCAGCCCCAGCATTTT
CDR3: CASSPRQGRQPQHF
J: TRBJ1-5
D: TRBD1
V: TRBV27
size: .

DNA: TGTGCCAGCAGTTCTATGAGGGCCATCGGAAACACCATATATTTT
CDR3: CASSSMRAIGNTIYF
J: TRBJ1-3
D: .
V: TRBV6-5
size: .

DNA: TGTGCCAGCTCACCAAGGGGGCAGGTTGGCTACACCTTC
CDR3: CASSPRGQVGYTF
J: TRBJ1-2
D: TRBD1
V: TRBV18
size: once

DNA: TGTGCCAGCACTTTAGCGGGGAACACCGGGGAGCTGTTTTTT
CDR3: CASTLAGNTGELFF
J: TRBJ2-2
D: TRBD2
V: TRBV28
size: .

DNA: TGTGCCAGCAGCGTAGGAAGCGGAAGCTCCTACGAGCAGTACTTC
CDR3: CASSVGSGSSYEQYF
J: TRBJ2-7
D: .
V: TRBV9
size: .

DNA: TGTGCCAGCAGCTCGGGATTAGGGACCCAGTACTTC
CDR3: CASSSGLGTQYF
J: TRBJ2-5
D: .
V: TRBV11-1
size: .

DNA: TGCGCCAGCAGCTTGGTAGCCCTAGCGGGAGCCACAGATACGCAGTATTTT
CDR3: CASSLVALAGATDTQYF
J: TRBJ2-3
D: TRBD2
V: TRBV5-1
size: .

DNA: TGTGCCAGCAGCGTTGGACAGGCCCCTCGGGCTTTCTTT
CDR3: CASSVGQAPRAFF
J: TRBJ1-1
D: TRBD1
V: TRBV2
size: .

DNA: TGTGCCAGCAGTACACAGGGGGCTAGGGCAGATACGCAGTATTTT
CDR3: CASSTQGARADTQYF
J: TRBJ2-3
D: TRBD1
V: TRBV27
size: .

DNA: TGTGCCAGCAGTTTCTCCGGGACAGGGGCGGGTTATCAGCCCCAGCATTTT
CDR3: CASSFSGTGAGYQPQHF
J: TRBJ1-5
D: TRBD1
V: TRBV27
size: .

DNA: TGTGCCAGCAGCTTAGGGTTGTTACAGGGTGGTGAAGCTTTCTTT
CDR3: CASSLGLLQGGEAFF
J: TRBJ1-1
D: .
V: TRBV7-9
size: .

DNA: TGTGCCAGCTCAGCCATGGACAGGGGAGGATACGAGCAGTACTTC
CDR3: CASSAMDRGGYEQYF
J: TRBJ2-7
D: TRBD1
V: TRBV18
size: .

DNA: TGCGCCAGCAGCCAGCCAGGCGGGAACAGAAGGGGCTACACCTTC
CDR3: CASSQPGGNRRGYTF
J: TRBJ1-2
D: .
V: TRBV4-1
size: .

DNA: TGTGCCAGCAGCTACACTAGCGGGGGGGGGACCCAGTACTTC
CDR3: CASSYTSGGGTQYF
J: TRBJ2-5
D: TRBD2
V: TRBV5-4
size: once

DNA: TGCGCCAGCAGCTTTACAGGGGATGTTGGCTACACCTTC
CDR3: CASSFTGDVGYTF
J: TRBJ1-2
D: TRBD1
V: TRBV5-1
size: .

DNA: TGTGCCAGCAGCTTCTACGGGGAAGGCACTGAAGCTTTCTTT
CDR3: CASSFYGEGTEAFF
J: TRBJ1-1
D: .
V: TRBV11-2
size: .

DNA: TGCGCCAGCAGCTTGACAGGGAATGGTGAAAAACTGTTTTTT
CDR3: CASSLTGNGEKLFF
J: TRBJ1-4
D: .
V: TRBV5-1
size: .

DNA: TGCGCCAGCAGCCGCTCTGGACTAGCGGGAGGGGGCACAGATACGCAGTATTTT
CDR3: CASSRSGLAGGGTDTQYF
J: TRBJ2-3
D: TRBD2
V: TRBV4-1
size: .

DNA: TGTGCCAGCACCCCTCCGGCTAGCTCTCCGGGTACGCAGTATTTT
CDR3: CASTPPASSPGTQYF
J: TRBJ2-3
D: .
V: TRBV6-1
size: .